This T cell receptor (beta chain) was sequenced in a study of cytomegalovirus exposure and HLA in healthy donors (dated 2017 in TCRdb). About the study as a whole: An earlier analysis of approximately 550 of the donors reported 276 Gb of sequence data and some 100 million unique TCR beta sequences from 190 million or so T cells. A later genetic analysis used genome-wide SNP genotypes for about 65% of the 666 donors, treating that subset as a discovery cohort. HLA typing included class I and class II loci at four-digit resolution. Typing coverage differed by locus: A, B, C, DRB1 and DQB1 were typed in about 620-640 donors, DQA1 in 522, DPA1 in some 570, and DPB1 in around 490. Rather than using new phenotypic data, the later analysis identified candidate immune exposures from TCR beta sequences and from how often those sequences occurred across donors. About 280 gigabases of sequencing data and approximately 80 million unique TCR sequences were included in an early release covering about 700 HLA-typed donors. All discovery cohort repertoires had been generated using a single sequencing platform. An earlier analysis of some 500 of the donors applied high-throughput TCR beta sequencing to assess whether each TCR beta V gene segment acted as functional or pseudogenic. A later analysis re-analyzed previously published TCR beta repertoires from 550 to 700 donors and added high-resolution HLA genotyping to study TCR occurrence patterns. The study profiled the T cell repertoires of under 850 subjects by immunosequencing and related them to cytomegalovirus serostatus. Along with the roughly 700-subject first cohort, a separate validation cohort of over a hundred different subjects was used. The study combined high-throughput TCR immunosequencing, statistical association of individual TCRs with disease status, and machine learning to predict cytomegalovirus infection status. Because of strong linkage in the cohort, five DR-DQ haplotypes were treated as single units for association and clustering. The study aimed to test whether signatures of past pathogen exposure could be identified by cataloging public T cell receptors. Donor age, sex, ethnicity and CMV serostatus were compiled together with the repertoire data. Of the 300 to 400 genotyped donors, around 81% fell in the genetic ancestry cluster associated with self-reported Caucasian donors. On average, 235,054 unique TCR beta nucleotide sequences were sequenced per donor among more than 350 genotyped donors of the cohort, with roughly 18% of those sequences being non-productive.

General study outcomes and caveats: In a later genetic analysis, fewer N-insertions in productive TCRs were reported among donors in an Asian-associated ancestry cluster than the approximately 670-donor mean. A later genetic analysis associated a missense DCLRE1C variant with V-gene and J-gene trimming of TCR beta chains, and an independent cohort replicated the association. A later analysis reported that several top co-occurrence clusters appeared linked to parvovirus B19, influenza, CMV and Epstein-Barr virus. Sequencing depth was assumed to be roughly uniform across donors in the presence/absence analyses, though that assumption may not hold. A few of the identified cytomegalovirus-associated TCR beta chains were confirmed in vitro to be specific for cytomegalovirus antigens. The classifier was reported to diagnose cytomegalovirus status with high specificity and sensitivity in both the original cohort and the validation cohort. Some IMGT-functional V segments, including TRBV6-2 and TRBV6-3, could not be told apart with the 87-base-pair reads, so those segments were excluded. While some public TCRs were present in many individuals, most TCR sequences turned up only very rarely across donors. Linkage disequilibrium might explain the correlated functional status among segregating V segments, but an unknown experimental factor could not be excluded. According to the authors, the approach could potentially be generalized to other disease states and immunological phenotypes. A later analysis associated about 17,000 TCR beta sequences with specific HLA alleles at a false discovery rate of 0.05. The study listed 164 TCR beta chains as associated with cytomegalovirus. Assigning TCR associations to individual alleles was difficult when HLA alleles, especially DR and DQ, strongly co-occurred. The earlier analysis of 587 of the donors excluded roughly 17 rarely observed V segments, including chromosome 9 orphons, because counts were too low. The sequencing pipeline was judged likely to have produced a cluster of highly shared sequence variants as a technical artifact. A further reported finding was that TCR beta sequences accurately predicted the HLA-A and HLA-B alleles for most subjects in the first cohort. Because HLA typing was missing for some donors at each locus, association tests included only the typed subset. In a later analysis, HLA-associated TCR beta chains showed more clonal expansion and lower generation probabilities than non-associated chains that were equally common. According to a later analysis, most CMV-associated TCR beta chains appeared to be HLA-restricted, and the HLA associations seemed to be driven largely by CMV exposure. The only immune exposure information available for the cohort was CMV serostatus. According to a later analysis, TCR association rates differed among HLA loci, with DRB1 alleles showing the most associated TCRs and HLA-C alleles showing the fewest. This cohort had only TCR beta chains sequenced, and the lack of alpha or paired-chain data limited which features could be detected. In an earlier analysis of some 500 of the donors, most TCR beta V segments appeared in productive rearrangements about 87% or about 30% of the time, broadly matching IMGT annotations.

The sample holds a few counts of this clone. Its antigen is not yet known. Per-base qualities were not stored, and no clone one base away is much larger. Library creation used the immunoSEQ multiplex PCR assay. The multiplex PCR relied on a mix of 60 forward primers for TCR Vbeta segments and 13 reverse primers for TCR Jbeta segments. A multiplex PCR assay on genomic DNA amplified the CDR3 region of rearranged TCR beta genes. Amplified TCR beta libraries were sequenced as 87-base-pair reads on the Illumina HiSeq System. Per the authors' processing: Across the 670 or so repertoires, a later analysis counted some 80 million unique TCR beta chains, 9 million to 14 million of which were shared by at least two donors. To remove PCR and sequencing errors, raw reads were error-corrected and collapsed into unique sequences using a nearest-neighbor algorithm that merged closely related sequences. V, D and J gene segments were assigned by aligning CDR3 sequences to IMGT reference sequences. Each retained sequence needed at least a six-nucleotide match to both a V gene segment and a J gene segment. Rearrangements were classified as productive when the CDR3 lacked stop codons and remained in frame with V and J, and all other rearrangements were classified as non-productive. CDR3 was defined according to IMGT convention as the region running from the second conserved V-encoded cysteine to the conserved J-encoded phenylalanine. The earlier analysis of about 500 of the donors excluded sequences that lacked an unambiguous match to a single V gene segment. An earlier analysis of 587 of the donors classified V segments as functional when productive rearrangements were above 56.7% and as segregating when the standard deviation between donors was above 5%. To diagnose cytomegalovirus status from the catalog of TCR beta chain sequences, a statistical classification framework was built. V and J gene assignment, in a later analysis, came from comparing TCR nucleotide sequences with IMGT/GENE-DB human TR gene sequences. The TCRdist pipeline was used in a later analysis to assign CDR3 sequences and most-parsimonious VDJ recombination scenarios. In a later analysis, every TCR beta chain was defined by the combination of its CDR3 amino acid sequence and its V-gene family, and reads without a unique V-gene family were dropped. As a way to deal with suspected cross-contamination and a sequencing artifact, a later analysis dropped hundreds of nucleotide sequences that were highly shared and had low generation probability. In a later analysis, a clonal expansion index was calculated for each public chain from normalized within-repertoire ranks of inferred template counts. In a later analysis, generation probabilities were computed with a VDJ recombination model fitted to out-of-frame rearrangements, and the resulting probabilities were checked against IGoR. In a later analysis, hypergeometric tests were used to score TCR-TCR, TCR-HLA and TCR-CMV co-occurrence, with a repertoire-size bias correction applied to TCR pairs. A later analysis estimated false discovery rates by permuting HLA or CMV assignments 20 times. In a later analysis, co-occurring TCRs were grouped with DBSCAN, and TCRdist sequence similarity was added when clustering was performed within HLA-allele-positive subsets. Co-occurrence clustering excluded repertoires with fewer than 30,000 or more than 120,000 public chains, plus five with anomalous nucleotide sharing. This is the immuneACCESS table as TCRdb keeps it, with only in-frame sequences that have V and J called. A part of the clones is gone; compared with another copy, unresolved V genes explain less than half, and the rest is unexplained. That table furnishes V, J and clone size, whereas the DNA furnished D and trimming. Across this sample there are under 95,000 clones, with roughly 8.2% seen only once. The ten biggest clones cover approximately 2.4% of the sample.

In total, roughly 670 healthy bone marrow donors made up the cohort. Cohort members were all nominally healthy when sampled, although unrecorded immune exposures were likely present. The donor tested CMV seronegative and was one of the 352 seronegative cohort members. A peripheral blood sample was collected from each donor, and TCR beta sequencing was performed on peripheral blood mononuclear cells. The Qiagen DNeasy Blood Extraction Kit was used to extract genomic DNA from the blood cell samples. From a lookup of the germline V gene, CDR1 and CDR2 are SGHAT and FQNNGV. V is cut back by 2 bases and J by 5 bases, with 6 bases in the junction unmatched. The CDR3 covers 15 residues, taking in both the cysteine and the phenylalanine. Only the CDR3 portion is preserved as DNA: 45 bases, with reading frame beginning at the first base.

The V and J segments used are TRBV11-2 and TRBJ2-7; a stretch of 10 junction bases matches TRBD1. The TCR sequence derives from a man aged 50-60 years in good health and CMV-seronegative. Sequences were obtained from PBMCs. The CDR3 here reads CASSLSRQGADEQYF. The DNA sequence reads TGTGCCAGCAGCTTATCCCGACAGGGGGCCGACGAGCAGTACTTC. When the CDR3 is completed using the reference TRBV11-2 and TRBJ2-7 genes on either side, the full variable domain is EAGVAQSPRYKIIEKRQSVAFWCNPISGHATLYWYQQILGQGPKLLIQFQNNGVVDDSQLPKDRFSAERLKGVDSTLKIQPAKLEDSAVYLCASSLSRQGADEQYFGPGTRLTVT.